This T cell receptor (beta chain) emerged from a study of T cell repertoires in cytomegalovirus infection. In the study overall: Public signatures in TCR beta pointed to CMV infection and matching HLA type.

General study findings and limits: Identification of carriers of CMV plus the relevant HLA was performed using cumulative public TCR beta family frequency. Dominant in the ex vivo response were TCR beta clonotypes restricted by HLA-C and specific for CMV.

This clonotype was observed many times. As yet, its antigen is unknown. The CDR3 covers 13 residues. Trimming removed 5 bases at V and 8 bases at J, with 14 bases between. CDR1 SGHTA and CDR2 FQGTGA come from the germline V gene. TCRdb processed the reads anew with MiXCR; each CDR3 protein has one entry. The repertoire holds approximately 76,000 distinct CDR3 sequences, with around 3.5% as singletons. The V call is TRBV7-3, the J call TRBJ2-3, with no clear D. Sequencing was carried out using PBMCs. The sequence derives from a human donor in good health (CMV status not recorded). Some clones in this sample may be carry-over from other donors' samples. The CDR3 sequence: CASSQDRMGTQYF. DNA for the CDR3: TGTGCCAGCAGCCAAGACCGAATGGGTACGCAGTATTTT.